This T cell receptor (beta chain) is from a study of T cell changes during pregnancy in multiple sclerosis. Germline CDR1 SNHLY, CDR2 FYNNEI. The V end was cut by 7 bases, the J end by 1 base, with 11 bases between. The CDR3 has 14 amino acids. TCRdb's copy holds only in-frame clones and misses some; the assay was immunoSEQ multiplex PCR. The sample lists approximately 53,000 clones, 80% to 95% occurring once. This TCR was recovered from a female donor with multiple sclerosis, enrolled in a pregnancy study. This specimen was CD4+ T cells from peripheral blood mononuclear cells, taken in the second trimester of pregnancy. The genes are TRBV2 and TRBJ1-5; maybe TRBD1 (6 bases). DNA of the CDR3: TGTGCCAGCACTGGAACAGGGAGCAATCAGCCCCAGCATTTT. Its translation is CASTGTGSNQPQHF.